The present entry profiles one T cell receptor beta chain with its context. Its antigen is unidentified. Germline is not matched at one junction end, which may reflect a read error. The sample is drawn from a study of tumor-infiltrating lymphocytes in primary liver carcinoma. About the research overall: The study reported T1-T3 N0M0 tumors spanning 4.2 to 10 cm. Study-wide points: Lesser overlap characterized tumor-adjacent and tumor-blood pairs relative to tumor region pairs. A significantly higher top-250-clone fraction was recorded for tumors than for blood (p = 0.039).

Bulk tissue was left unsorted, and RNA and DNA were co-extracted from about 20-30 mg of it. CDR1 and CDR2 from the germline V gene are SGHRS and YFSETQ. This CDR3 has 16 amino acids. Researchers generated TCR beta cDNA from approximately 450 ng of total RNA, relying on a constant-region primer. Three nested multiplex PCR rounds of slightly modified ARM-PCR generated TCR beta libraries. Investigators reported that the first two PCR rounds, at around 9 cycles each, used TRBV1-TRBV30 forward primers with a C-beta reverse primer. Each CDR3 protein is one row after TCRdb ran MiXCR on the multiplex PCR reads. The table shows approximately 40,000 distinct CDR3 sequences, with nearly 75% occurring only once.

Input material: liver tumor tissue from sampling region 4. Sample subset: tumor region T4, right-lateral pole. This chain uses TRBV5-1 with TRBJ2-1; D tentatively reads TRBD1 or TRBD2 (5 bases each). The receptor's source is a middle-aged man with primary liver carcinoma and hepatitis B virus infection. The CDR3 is CASISDGAISYNELFF. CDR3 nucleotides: TGCGCCAGCATTTCAGACGGGGCCATCTCCTACAATGAGCTGTTCTTC.